The 9 T cell receptor beta chains in this list originate from one sample, sequenced in a study of blood T cell repertoires in COVID-19. Produced via immunoSEQ multiplex PCR; TCRdb's table is partial and in-frame only. The sample holds 60,000 to 70,000 clones, 70% to 90% seen once. The specimen sequenced was peripheral blood. These receptors were taken from a man aged 45 to 65 with active COVID-19.

The chain has TRBV28 and TRBJ2-6; D may be TRBD1 (5 bases). The CDR3 runs to 16 residues. Germline loops: CDR1 MDHEN, CDR2 SYDVKM. Trimming shortened V by 6 bases and J by 1 base, and 13 bases separated the two germline ends. The CDR3 region is CASSRIPGSGANVLTF. The CDR3 coding sequence is TGTGCCAGCAGCCGTATCCCAGGGTCTGGGGCCAACGTCCTGACTTTC.

The J gene is TRBJ2-6, the V gene TRBV6-1; unclear D gene. The CDR3 consists of 17 residues. Germline V gives CDR1 MNHNS, CDR2 SASEGT. Trimming took off 2 bases at V and 0 bases at J, with 11 bases between the two ends. CDR3 DNA: TGTGCCAGCAGTGAACTTTCACTCTCCTCTGGGGCCAACGTCCTGACTTTC. Its translation: CASSELSLSSGANVLTF.

The chain joins TRBV7-2 to TRBJ1-1, with D perhaps matching TRBD1 (5 bases). The CDR3 spans 16 residues. The V gene lost 3 bases and the J gene lost 3 bases, with 17 bases spanning the gap. Germline V CDR1 and CDR2: SGHTA, FQGNSA. The CDR3 here is CASSLKLQVVDTEAFF. The DNA of the CDR3 is TGTGCCAGCAGCTTGAAGTTACAGGTGGTGGACACTGAAGCTTTCTTT.

The genes are TRBV9 and TRBJ2-7; tentatively, D is TRBD1 (6 bases). Germline CDR1 and CDR2: SGDLS and YYNGEE. This CDR3 region has 16 residues. The V and J ends lost 0 bases and 3 bases respectively, with 16 bases between them. CDR3 sequence: CASSVGGGSRVYEQYF. The DNA of the CDR3 is TGTGCCAGCAGCGTAGGAGGGGGATCCCGAGTCTACGAGCAGTACTTC. Full variable domain (outside the CDR3, taken from reference TRBV9 and TRBJ2-7): DSGVTQTPKHLITATGQRVTLRCSPRSGDLSVYWYQQSLDQGLQFLIQYYNGEERAKGNILERFSAQQFPDLHSELNLSSLELGDSALYFCASSVGGGSRVYEQYFGPGTRLTVT.

CDR3 coding DNA: TGTGCCAGCAGCAGCGGACAGGGGAGCATTCAGTACTTC. This sequence encodes CASSSGQGSIQYF. The V gene is TRBV12-3 or TRBV12-4, the J gene TRBJ2-4; 9 nucleotides align to TRBD1. CDR3 size: 13 residues. V lost 6 bases and J lost 9; bases outside the gene matches: 6.

This chain joins TRBV4-2 and TRBJ2-2, with TRBD1 identical over 9 bases. J gave up 0 bases and V 2 bases, and 10 bases lay outside the gene matches. There are 19 residues in the CDR3. CDR1 is LGHNA, CDR2 YNFKEQ, per germline. The CDR3 DNA reads TGTGCCAGCAGCCAATCCCCGGGACAGGGCCCTACGAACACCGGGGAGCTGTTTTTT. Translated, it gives CASSQSPGQGPTNTGELFF.

This chain links TRBV28 with TRBJ2-2; 13 nucleotides agree with TRBD2. The CDR3 has 19 amino acids. V shed 4 bases, J shed 1 base, and the junction held 9 bases outside the gene matches. Germline V gene sequence: CDR1 MDHEN, CDR2 SYDVKM. CDR3: CASSWDPRLAGGNTGELFF. DNA for the CDR3: TGTGCCAGCAGTTGGGACCCGAGACTAGCGGGGGGGAACACCGGGGAGCTGTTTTTT. The variable domain in full, with the rest retrieved from reference TRBV28 and TRBJ2-2, is DVKVTQSSRYLVKRTGEKVFLECVQDMDHENMFWYRQDPGLGLRLIYFSYDVKMKEKGDIPEGYSVSREKKERFSLILESASTNQTSMYLCASSWDPRLAGGNTGELFFGEGSRLTVL.

V gene TRBV2 combines with J gene TRBJ2-7; D is unresolved. The CDR3 loop spans 11 amino acids. Trimming shortened V by 4 bases and J by 4 bases, and 5 bases separated the two germline ends. The germline gives CDR1 SNHLY, CDR2 FYNNEI. CDR3 residues: CASSGDYEQYF. In DNA, the CDR3 is TGTGCCAGCAGTGGCGATTACGAGCAGTACTTC.

This clone was counted a single time. The V and J genes are TRBV28 and TRBJ2-7; 7 bases map to TRBD2. CDR3 length: 15 amino acids. Germline V CDR1 and CDR2: MDHEN, SYDVKM. J was trimmed by 0 bases and V by 3 bases; bases with no gene match: 5. CDR3 protein: CASSLGGSASYEQYF. In nucleotides, the CDR3 is TGTGCCAGCAGTTTGGGCGGGAGTGCCTCCTACGAGCAGTACTTC.